This paragraph reports one TCR beta chain. The CDR3 is 13 residues long. V lost 8 bases and J lost 8, with 18 bases in between. Germline V gives CDR1 SGHAT, CDR2 FQNNGV. These data originate in a study of blood T cell repertoires in COVID-19. Study summary: From the United States, Italy and Spain came samples of acute and convalescent COVID-19.

In the source study's methods: By means of reference gene primer amplification, nucleated cell counts were estimated. Profiled with immunoSEQ multiplex PCR; TCRdb holds only in-frame clones, not every one. The D gene and trimming were derived from the DNA, and the V and J assignments and clone size from that table. The sample records around 700,000 clones, 70% to 90% being singletons. V usage is TRBV11-2 and J usage is TRBJ1-2; no clear D gene. The specimen sequenced was peripheral blood. The TCR sequence derives from a woman younger than 30 with acute or convalescent COVID-19. In DNA, the CDR3 is TGTGCCAGCGCCCCCGGGTTACTGATGGGCTACACCTTC. Protein product: CASAPGLLMGYTF. The full variable domain, its missing parts supplied by reference TRBV11-2 and TRBJ1-2, is EAGVAQSPRYKIIEKRQSVAFWCNPISGHATLYWYQQILGQGPKLLIQFQNNGVVDDSQLPKDRFSAERLKGVDSTLKIQPAKLEDSAVYLCASAPGLLMGYTFGSGTRLTVV.